This TCR beta chain originates from a study of cytomegalovirus exposure and HLA in healthy donors. This CDR3 region has 16 residues. Germline V gene sequence: CDR1 GTSNPN, CDR2 SVGIG (reference sequence). V was pared by 4 bases and J by 0 bases, with 8 bases of the junction left unmatched. As regards this clone: Its matching antigen is unknown.

PCR involved 60 Vbeta and 13 Jbeta primers. The repertoire was sequenced with immunoSEQ multiplex PCR; TCRdb's copy has only in-frame clones and lacks some. The sample consists of tens of thousands of clones, over 70% of them appearing once. The study, taken as a whole, reports: The study designated fewer than 200 TCR beta chains cytomegalovirus-associated.

The chain has TRBV30 and TRBJ1-3; 8 bases fit TRBD1. The source material was PBMCs. This receptor was identified in a male donor in good health and CMV-seropositive. The CDR3 coding sequence is TGTGCCTGGACCTGGACAGGGAGATACTCTGGAAACACCATATATTTT. Protein: CAWTWTGRYSGNTIYF.